This T cell receptor (beta chain) stems from a study of neurological immune-mediated disorders. Study-level findings and limits: Levels of TCR clonal expansion peaked in HTLV-1-associated myelopathy and reached their lowest in multiple sclerosis, under those of healthy controls. Clinical and MRI features did not associate with the cluster found in multiple sclerosis patients. Phylogenetic grouping assigned the repertoires of 18 of 34 multiple sclerosis patients to a single cluster of related CDR3 sequences. This cluster may be a repertoire-level signature.

This clonotype was found many times. Its antigen is unidentified. A total of 2 million PBMCs stored at -80 degrees C provided the unsorted libraries. Looked up from germline, CDR1 is SQVTM and CDR2 is ANQGSEA. The CDR3 is made up of 14 amino acids. V gave up 7 bases and J gave up 7 bases, with 22 bases separating them. Each CDR3 protein is one row after TCRdb ran MiXCR on the 5' RACE reads. The sample comprises over 60,000 distinct CDR3 sequences, roughly 5.5% of which are singletons, and about 2.6% rests with the top ten. Sequencing used PBMCs. The V and J genes are TRBV29-1 and TRBJ1-1, with TRBD1 as a possible D gene (6 bases). The sequence came from a woman in her thirties with multiple sclerosis. CDR3 in amino acids: CSASKQGNKGEAFF. As DNA, the CDR3 is TGCAGCGCCAGTAAACAGGGAAATAAGGGTGAAGCTTTCTTT.